The next 22 T cell receptor beta chains were all read from a single sample in a study of Graves' ophthalmopathy and Graves' hyperthyroidism. As the template, RNA transcripts were used to amplify TCR beta CDR3 regions. HTBI-primed RT-PCR formed the first round, and a multiplex PCR formed the second. Each CDR3 protein is one row after TCRdb ran MiXCR on the multiplex PCR reads. The sample includes around 470,000 distinct CDR3 sequences, around 15% of them seen just once. The sample consisted of blood. The receptors were sampled from a woman aged 25 to 39 with Graves' ophthalmopathy.

This clonotype occurred many times. The V call is TRBV27, the J call TRBJ1-1, with D possibly being TRBD1 (5 bases). V lost 4 bases, J lost 7 bases, and 19 bases lay in between. The CDR3 has 15 amino acids. Germline CDR1 MNHEY, CDR2 SMNVEV (reference sequence). The CDR3: CASSSDPPFRGEAFF. CDR3 sequence (DNA): TGTGCCAGCAGTTCCGATCCTCCCTTTAGGGGTGAAGCTTTCTTT.

The table lists this clonotype with many counts. The chain combines TRBV20-1 with TRBJ2-7; 8 nucleotides align to TRBD2. The CDR3 has 12 residues. Germline CDR1 is DFQATT and CDR2 is SNEGSKA (reference sequence). CDR3 bases: TGCAGCTGCGGGGGGAGGGCGGGTGAGCAGTACTTC. Translated: CSCGGRAGEQYF.

This clonotype was picked up many times. This sequence joins TRBV5-1 and TRBJ1-2; D call uncertain. CDR3 length: 16 amino acids. The V gene's germline CDR1 is SGHRS and CDR2 YFSETQ. Trimming removed 0 bases at V and 0 bases at J, with 12 bases between. CDR3 sequence reads: CASSLGLSSTNYGYTF. The CDR3 nucleotides read TGCGCCAGCAGCTTGGGCCTCAGCAGCACTAACTATGGCTACACCTTC.

This clonotype occurred many times. This chain links TRBV6-1 with TRBJ2-7; D ambiguous. Germline CDR1 MNHNS, CDR2 SASEGT. Trimming cost V 1 base and J 2 bases, with 9 bases left between them. CDR3 length equals 14 residues. The CDR3 DNA sequence: TGTGCCAGCAGTGAAGGCTTGCGGACCTACGAGCAGTACTTC. This sequence encodes CASSEGLRTYEQYF.

This clonotype has ten or more counts. V usage is TRBV28 and J usage is TRBJ1-5, with 9 bases lining up with TRBD1. From germline, CDR1 is MDHEN and CDR2 SYDVKM. The CDR3 sequence is 16 residues long. Germline trimming cut 2 bases from V and 3 bases from J; bases unmatched to any gene: 5. As DNA, the CDR3 is TGTGCCAGCAGTTTAGGGGGACAGGGCCTCAATCAGCCCCAGCATTTT. This gives the protein CASSLGGQGLNQPQHF.

In its sample, this clonotype was seen many times. The chain couples TRBV9 to TRBJ1-2; TRBD1 might be the D (6 bases). Germline values: CDR1 SGDLS, CDR2 YYNGEE. The CDR3 contains 16 residues. Trimming stripped 0 bases from V and 1 base from J, with 13 bases between. CDR3 DNA: TGTGCCAGCAGCGTAGAGGAGGACAGTTTTAACTATGGCTACACCTTC. Its protein is CASSVEEDSFNYGYTF.

This clonotype was found many times. The chain carries TRBV19 and TRBJ1-1; unclear D gene. CDR3 length: 14 amino acids. With 6 bases removed from V and 1 base from J, the gap between germline ends came to 12 bases. Looked up from germline, CDR1 is LNHDA and CDR2 is SQIVND (reference sequence). The CDR3 sequence is CASSAPGANTEAFF. CDR3 bases: TGTGCCAGTAGCGCGCCGGGAGCGAACACTGAAGCTTTCTTT.

The chain employs TRBV4-1 and TRBJ1-2; 9 bases match TRBD1. This CDR3 contains 14 residues. V trimming: 4 bases; J trimming: 6 bases; junction bases outside the gene matches: 6. The germline gives CDR1 MGHRA, CDR2 YSYEKL. CDR3: CASSPWTGDNGYTF. The CDR3 nucleotides are TGCGCCAGCAGCCCCTGGACAGGGGATAATGGCTACACCTTC.

This clonotype was seen many times. The CDR3 region is CASSLDGTQYF. CDR3 bases: TGTGCCAGCAGTTTAGACGGGACCCAGTACTTC. The genes are TRBV27 and TRBJ2-5; the D is unclear. Trimming removed 2 bases at V and 7 bases at J, with 5 bases between. The CDR3 runs 11 residues. Germline assignment: CDR1 MNHEY and CDR2 SMNVEV (reference sequence).

This clonotype was seen repeatedly, ten times or more. V is TRBV6-5 and J is TRBJ2-2, with 9 positions matching TRBD1. The germline V gene encodes CDR1 MNHEY and CDR2 SVGAGI. The CDR3 totals 16 residues. V lost 2 bases and J lost 7; bases outside the gene matches: 8. The CDR3 DNA sequence: TGTGCCAGCAGTTACACAAGGGACAGGGTAATCGGGGAGCTGTTTTTT. As protein: CASSYTRDRVIGELFF.

This clonotype came up many times. The rearrangement links TRBV27 to TRBJ1-1; 7 bases map to TRBD1. This CDR3 region has 13 residues. The V gene's germline CDR1 is MNHEY and CDR2 SMNVEV (reference sequence). The junction had 6 bases not matched to a gene; V was cut back by 5 bases and J by 6 bases. The CDR3 DNA reads TGTGCCAGCAGTCTCTTGGGGACAGCTGAAGCTTTCTTT. Translating gives CASSLLGTAEAFF.

This clonotype was observed at least ten times. V and J are TRBV12-3 or TRBV12-4 and TRBJ1-2, with 10 bases matching TRBD1. The CDR3 has 16 residues. Trimming took 4 bases from V and 7 from J; bases not matched to a gene: 12. CDR3 sequence reads: CASSSHTGTGELGYTF. CDR3 DNA sequence: TGTGCCAGCAGTTCCCATACCGGGACAGGGGAACTTGGCTACACCTTC.

This clonotype was detected ten times or more. The chain employs TRBV27 and TRBJ1-1, with D perhaps matching TRBD1 (6 bases). CDR1 MNHEY and CDR2 SMNVEV come from the germline V gene (reference sequence). CDR3 length: 13 amino acids. Trimming pared 5 bases from V and 12 bases from J, leaving 19 bases between. CDR3 coding DNA: TGTGCCAGCAGTATCCTACCCACAGGACAGTCTTTCTTT. It yields the protein CASSILPTGQSFF.

Comments on this clonotype: A much larger clone differs by one base, so this may be a read error. V is TRBV12-3 or TRBV12-4 and J is TRBJ2-2, with D perhaps matching TRBD1 (6 bases). V was pared by 8 bases and J by 6 bases, with 13 bases between. The CDR3 length is 13 residues. CDR3 region: CASFRGNPGELFF. CDR3 in DNA: TGTGCCAGCTTCAGGGGAAATCCCGGGGAGCTGTTTTTT.

The chain is built from TRBV7-8 and TRBJ2-2; possible D gene TRBD2, 5 bases. Looked up from germline, CDR1 is SGHVS and CDR2 is FQNEAQ. Trimming pared 4 bases from V and 4 bases from J, leaving 13 bases between. This CDR3 region has 15 residues. The CDR3 is CASSYWTFTTGELFF. The CDR3, as DNA: TGTGCCAGCAGCTATTGGACTTTTACCACCGGGGAGCTGTTTTTT.

This clonotype was recorded at least ten times. The chain uses TRBV10-3 and TRBJ2-7; 11 positions match TRBD2. The CDR3 consists of 14 residues. The V segment lost 10 bases and the J segment 1 base; nucleotides outside the gene matches: 6. Per the germline V gene, CDR1 is ENHRY and CDR2 is SYGVKD. The CDR3: CASQTSGESYEQYF. CDR3 coding DNA: TGTGCCAGCCAGACTAGCGGGGAATCCTACGAGCAGTACTTC.

A few counts support this clonotype. The chain has TRBV20-1 and TRBJ1-1, with a weak D call TRBD1 (5 bases). Deletions cut 5 bases from V and 2 bases from J, with 9 bases between. CDR1 and CDR2 from the germline V gene are DFQATT and SNEGSKA (reference sequence). This CDR3 contains 12 residues. This chain's CDR3 is CSARDQNTEAFF. The CDR3 nucleotides read TGCAGTGCTCGGGACCAAAACACTGAAGCTTTCTTT.

In its sample, this clonotype was seen many times. The rearrangement joins TRBV15 to TRBJ1-5; the D gene is possibly TRBD1 (6 bases). The CDR3 runs to 18 residues. V lost 0 bases and J 0 bases, leaving 15 bases between the germline ends. Germline assignment: CDR1 LNHNV and CDR2 YYDKDF (reference sequence). This CDR3 reads CATSRDVGGRYSNQPQHF. CDR3 coding DNA: TGTGCCACCAGCAGAGATGTGGGGGGCCGTTATAGCAATCAGCCCCAGCATTTT.

This chain uses TRBV6-4 with TRBJ2-1; 11 bases line up with TRBD2. V shed 6 bases and J 4 bases; nucleotides not matched to a gene: 2. The CDR3 length is 14 residues. CDR1 is MRHNA, CDR2 SNTAGT, per germline. CDR3 region: CASSRLAGYNEQFF. In nucleotides, the CDR3 is TGTGCCAGCAGCAGACTAGCGGGATACAATGAGCAGTTCTTC.

V is TRBV6-4 and J is TRBJ2-4; TRBD2 might be the D (6 bases). Germline assignment: CDR1 MRHNA and CDR2 SNTAGT. There are 17 residues in the CDR3. V was clipped by 2 bases and J by 1 base, with 15 bases between them. The DNA for the CDR3 is TGTGCCAGCAGTGACCCCCGGGAGTATAGGGCCAAAAACATTCAGTACTTC. Its protein product is CASSDPREYRAKNIQYF.

This clonotype has just a few counts. The chain carries TRBV28 and TRBJ1-5, with D possibly matching TRBD1 (5 bases). Germline CDR1 is MDHEN and CDR2 is SYDVKM. CDR3 length: 14 residues. V was clipped by 6 bases and J by 0 bases, with 9 bases between them. CDR3 DNA sequence: TGTGCCAGCAGGGGGCTAGGTAGCAATCAGCCCCAGCATTTT. Protein sequence: CASRGLGSNQPQHF.

This clonotype has a count of ten or more. The V call is TRBV28, the J call TRBJ2-7; either TRBD1 or TRBD2 may fit D (6 bases each). CDR3 length equals 14 residues. Germline loops: CDR1 MDHEN, CDR2 SYDVKM. V was shortened by 11 bases and J by 1 base, with 18 bases between the two germline ends. This CDR3 is CASTGGGGSYEQYF. The CDR3 DNA sequence: TGTGCCTCTACCGGAGGGGGAGGTTCCTACGAGCAGTACTTC.